This TCR beta chain was sequenced in a study of identical twins. Findings and limits, study-wide: Models predicted less out-of-frame TCR alpha sharing in monozygotic twins than was found.

TCRdb re-called the 5' RACE reads with MiXCR, one entry per CDR3 protein. The repertoire holds about 520,000 distinct CDR3 sequences, with approximately 22% as singletons. As concerns this clonotype: Its target is unknown.

Germline assignment: CDR1 SGHAT and CDR2 FQNNGV. The length of the CDR3 is 16 residues. Trimming shortened V by 2 bases and J by 6 bases, and 19 bases separated the two germline ends. The data were also submitted as part of a second study, on T cells expressing NK-cell markers.

Material for sequencing was CD4+ T cells sorted from blood. The rearrangement links TRBV11-2 to TRBJ2-5, with a tentative D call TRBD1 (6 bases). The source is a woman aged 18-29 years in good health. Here the CDR3 reads CASSLIGGQFEKTQYF. CDR3 nucleotide sequence: TGTGCCAGCAGCTTAATAGGGGGTCAATTTGAGAAGACCCAGTACTTC.